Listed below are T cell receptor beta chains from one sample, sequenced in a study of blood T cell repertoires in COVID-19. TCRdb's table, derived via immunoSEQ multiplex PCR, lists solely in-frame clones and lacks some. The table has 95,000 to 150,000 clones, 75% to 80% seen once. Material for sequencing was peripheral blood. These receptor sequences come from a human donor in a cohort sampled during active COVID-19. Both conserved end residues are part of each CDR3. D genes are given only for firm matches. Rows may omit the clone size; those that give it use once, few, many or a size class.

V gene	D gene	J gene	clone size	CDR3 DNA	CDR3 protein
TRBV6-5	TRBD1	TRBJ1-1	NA	TGTGCCAGCAACAGGGGTGGCACTGAAGCTTTCTTT	CASNRGGTEAFF
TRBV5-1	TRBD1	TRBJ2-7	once	TGCGCCAGCAGGGGGACAGGACCCTACGAGCAGTACTTC	CASRGTGPYEQYF
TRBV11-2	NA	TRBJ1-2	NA	TGTGCCAGCAGCTTAGCCGGGAGTGAGGCCTATGGCTACACCTTC	CASSLAGSEAYGYTF
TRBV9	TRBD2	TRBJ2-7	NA	TGTGCCAGCAGCTCTGGACTAGCGGGAGGGCTTATAGCCGAGCAGTACTTC	CASSSGLAGGLIAEQYF
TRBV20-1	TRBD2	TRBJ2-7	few	TGCAGTGCTAGTGGTCTAGCGGGAGTTGGCGAGCAGTACTTC	CSASGLAGVGEQYF
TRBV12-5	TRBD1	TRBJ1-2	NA	TGTGCTAGTGGTTCCGGGACAGGGGGCGCGGTCTATGGCTACACCTTC	CASGSGTGGAVYGYTF
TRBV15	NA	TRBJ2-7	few	TGTGCCACCAGCAGAGATCAAACCCCCCGTCGGGAGCAGTACTTC	CATSRDQTPRREQYF
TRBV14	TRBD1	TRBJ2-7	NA	TGTGCCAGCAGCCAAGATGAGGGACAGGGCCTAATGGACGAGCAGTACTTC	CASSQDEGQGLMDEQYF
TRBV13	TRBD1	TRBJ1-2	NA	TGTGCCAGCAGCGCCGGGACAGGCGCTCCTCAAGAGGGCTACACCTTC	CASSAGTGAPQEGYTF
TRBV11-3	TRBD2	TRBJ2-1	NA	TGTGCCAGCAGCTGGCGGGAGAATGAGCAGTTCTTC	CASSWRENEQFF
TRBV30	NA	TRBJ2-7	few	TGTGCCTGGAGTGTACAATTGGAGCAGTACTTC	CAWSVQLEQYF
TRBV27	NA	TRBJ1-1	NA	TGTGCCAGCAGTTTCGGGCAGGGAATTTTTGAAGCTTTCTTT	CASSFGQGIFEAFF
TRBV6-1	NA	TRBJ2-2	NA	TGTGCCAGCAGTGAAACGGACACCGGGGAGCTGTTTTTT	CASSETDTGELFF
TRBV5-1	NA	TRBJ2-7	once	TGCGCCAGCAGCTTGGGCGCGTACGAGCAGTACTTC	CASSLGAYEQYF
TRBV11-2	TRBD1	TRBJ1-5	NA	TGTGCCAGCAGCTTAGAAGGGACAGCGAATCAGCCCCAGCATTTT	CASSLEGTANQPQHF
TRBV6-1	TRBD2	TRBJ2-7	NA	TGTGCCAGCAGTGAACCGGGAGGGTGGGACGAGCAGTACTTC	CASSEPGGWDEQYF
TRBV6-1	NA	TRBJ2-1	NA	TGTGCCAGCAGTGACCTGAATGAGCAGTTCTTC	CASSDLNEQFF
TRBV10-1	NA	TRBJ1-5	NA	TGCGCCAGCAAGCGGAAACAGCCCCAGCATTTT	CASKRKQPQHF
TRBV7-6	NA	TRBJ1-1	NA	TGTGCCAGCAGCTTAGGCCCGGGGATGAACACTGAAGCTTTCTTT	CASSLGPGMNTEAFF
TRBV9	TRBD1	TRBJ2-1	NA	TGTGCCAGCAGCCAAGGCGCGGGACAGGGGACCCATGAGCAGTTCTTC	CASSQGAGQGTHEQFF
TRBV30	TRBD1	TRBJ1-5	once	TGTGCCTGGAGTACAGGACAGGGAAATCAGCCCCAGCATTTT	CAWSTGQGNQPQHF
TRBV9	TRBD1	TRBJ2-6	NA	TGTGCCAGCAATAGGGACAGCCTCTCTGGGGCCAACGTCCTGACTTTC	CASNRDSLSGANVLTF
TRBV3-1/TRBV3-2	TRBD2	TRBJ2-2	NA	TGTGCCAGCGGGGGACTAGTACACACCGGGGAGCTGTTTTTT	CASGGLVHTGELFF
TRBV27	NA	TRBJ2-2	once	TGTGCCAGCAGTTTTAGGGGTATACCCGCCGGGGAGCTGTTTTTT	CASSFRGIPAGELFF
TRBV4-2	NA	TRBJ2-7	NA	TGTGCCAGCAGCCCGGAGAGTGGGAGTCCCTACGAGCAGTACTTC	CASSPESGSPYEQYF
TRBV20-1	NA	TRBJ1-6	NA	TGCAGTGCTAATGAGGGGGGGGAGAATTCACCCCTCCACTTT	CSANEGGENSPLHF
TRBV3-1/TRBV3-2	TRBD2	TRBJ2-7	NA	TGTGCCAGCAGCCAAGTCCAAGTAGGACTAGCGGGGGACAGGGGAACTCGCGAGCAGTACTTC	CASSQVQVGLAGDRGTREQYF
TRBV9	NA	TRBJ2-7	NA	TGTGCCAGCAGCCTAGGGAGCCGGGACGAGCAGTACTTC	CASSLGSRDEQYF
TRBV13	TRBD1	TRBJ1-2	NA	TGTGCCAGCAGCATAGACCGGGACAGGGGAAAGGTGGCAAGTGGCTACACCTTC	CASSIDRDRGKVASGYTF
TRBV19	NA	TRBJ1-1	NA	TGTGCCAGTGGACGACAGGCGCCGAACACTGAAGCTTTCTTT	CASGRQAPNTEAFF
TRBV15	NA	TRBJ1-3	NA	TGTGCCACCAGCAGAGCAGGGCTCTCTGGAAACACCATATATTTT	CATSRAGLSGNTIYF
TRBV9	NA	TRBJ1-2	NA	TGTGCCATCCCATCTAGAGGGCGGAGGAATGGCTACACCTTC	CAIPSRGRRNGYTF
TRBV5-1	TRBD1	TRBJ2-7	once	TGCGCCAGCAGCTACGACAGGGGTTACGAGCAGTACTTC	CASSYDRGYEQYF
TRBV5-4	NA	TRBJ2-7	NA	TGTGCCAGCAGCTTCCAAGGGGGCGAGCAGTACTTC	CASSFQGGEQYF
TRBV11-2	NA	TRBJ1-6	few	TGTGCCAGCAGCTTGAGCGGCGGGGATGCACCCCTCCACTTT	CASSLSGGDAPLHF
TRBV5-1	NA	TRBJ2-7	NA	TGCGCCAGCAGGGCCTGGACAGTAGACGAGCAGTACTTC	CASRAWTVDEQYF
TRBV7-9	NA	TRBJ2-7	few	TGTGCCAGCAGCCCTCCGCGGGGCTACGAGCAGTACTTC	CASSPPRGYEQYF
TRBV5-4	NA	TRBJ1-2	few	TGTGCCAGCAGCGACGCGGCCGTTAACTATGGCTACACCTTC	CASSDAAVNYGYTF
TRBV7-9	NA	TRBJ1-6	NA	TGTGCCAGCGGCAGGGAGAGTAATTCACCCCTCCACTTT	CASGRESNSPLHF
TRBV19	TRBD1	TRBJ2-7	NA	TGTGCCAGTAGTATGGGACAGGGGTACTCCTACGAGCAGTACTTC	CASSMGQGYSYEQYF
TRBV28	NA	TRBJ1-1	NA	TGTGCCAGCAGTTTCCCTGGGGAGGGGAACACTGAAGCTTTCTTT	CASSFPGEGNTEAFF
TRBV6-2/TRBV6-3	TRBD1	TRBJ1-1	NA	TGTGCCAGCAGTTACCCCGGGACAGGTATCTTGAACACTGAAGCTTTCTTT	CASSYPGTGILNTEAFF
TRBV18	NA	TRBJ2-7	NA	TGTGCCAGCTCACCCAGGAACTACCAGGGGAACTACGAGCAGTACTTC	CASSPRNYQGNYEQYF
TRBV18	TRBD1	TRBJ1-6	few	TGTGCCAGCTCACAGGGTCAGGGGGCGGACTCACCCCTCCACTTT	CASSQGQGADSPLHF
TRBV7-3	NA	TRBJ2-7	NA	TGTGCCAGCAGCCTAATCTCAGGATACGAGCAGTACTTC	CASSLISGYEQYF
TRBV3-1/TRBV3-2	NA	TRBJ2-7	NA	TGTGCCAGCAGCCAAGAGGACACTTCCTACGAGCAGTACTTC	CASSQEDTSYEQYF